A single sample is the source of the 31 T cell receptor beta chains below, sequenced in a study of blood T cell repertoires in COVID-19. Assay: immunoSEQ multiplex PCR; the TCRdb copy retains only in-frame clones and omits some. The repertoire consists of roughly 150,000 clones, with over 75% occurring once and the leading ten covering around 6.1%. Specimen: PBMCs or T cells enriched from blood (not recorded which). The receptors here all came from a man aged 40-55 years who had recovered from COVID-19.

The gene calls are TRBV19 and TRBJ2-1; 10 nucleotides agree with TRBD2. The CDR3 runs 16 residues. Trimming at V came to 7 bases and at J to 9 bases, leaving 15 bases not matched to a gene. Germline CDR1 LNHDA, CDR2 SQIVND (reference sequence). CDR3 sequence reads: CASTSTRLAGVGEQFF. The CDR3 DNA reads as TGTGCCAGTACCTCTACGCGACTAGCGGGCGTGGGTGAGCAGTTCTTC.

The rearrangement links TRBV7-3 to TRBJ1-1; D gene uncertain. The CDR3 runs 14 residues. V was clipped by 0 bases and J by 6 bases, with 11 bases between them. Germline V lookup: CDR1 SGHTA, CDR2 FQGTGA. The CDR3 DNA is TGTGCCAGCAGCTTAACGGGCGCAGCCCCTGAAGCTTTCTTT. Residues: CASSLTGAAPEAFF.

The CDR3 region is CASSRVEKQPQHF. The DNA of the CDR3 is TGTGCCAGCAGCAGGGTCGAGAAACAGCCCCAGCATTTT. V usage is TRBV27 and J usage is TRBJ1-5; perhaps TRBD1 as D (5 bases). Germline V lookup: CDR1 MNHEY, CDR2 SMNVEV (reference sequence). Trimming pared 6 bases from V and 7 bases from J, leaving 13 bases between. This CDR3 has 13 residues.

This chain uses TRBV10-2 with TRBJ1-2, with 7 positions matching TRBD1. Germline V gene lookup returns CDR1 WSHSY and CDR2 SAAADI. With 5 bases clipped from V and 4 bases from J, the junction kept 13 bases outside the gene matches. The CDR3 runs to 16 residues. The CDR3 coding sequence is TGCGCCAGCAGTAACCAGGGGGGCCGAGGGAGCTATGGCTACACCTTC. Translation gives CASSNQGGRGSYGYTF.

The V gene is TRBV9, the J gene TRBJ1-1; 7 bases map to TRBD1. From germline, CDR1 is SGDLS and CDR2 YYNGEE. The CDR3 runs to 15 residues. V lost 4 bases, J lost 4 bases, and 10 bases stayed unmatched. CDR3 amino acids: CASSPEGGRSTEAFF. The CDR3 DNA follows: TGTGCCAGCAGCCCCGAAGGGGGCCGGTCCACTGAAGCTTTCTTT.

The chain couples TRBV5-4 to TRBJ1-1; D remains ambiguous. The CDR3 runs to 12 residues. V lost 4 bases to trimming and J lost 5 bases, with 9 bases between them. CDR1 is SGHNT, CDR2 YYREEE, per germline (reference sequence). DNA for the CDR3: TGTGCCAGCAGCAACGGGGAAACTGAAGCTTTCTTT. Residues: CASSNGETEAFF.

V usage is TRBV3-1 (or the pseudogene TRBV3-2) and J usage is TRBJ2-4, with 7 bases fitting TRBD1. CDR3 length equals 15 residues. V shed 5 bases and J 0 bases; nucleotides not matched to a gene: 4. From germline, CDR1 is LGHDT and CDR2 YNNKEL (reference sequence). CDR3 protein: CASSEGQLAKNIQYF. CDR3 coding DNA: TGTGCCAGCAGCGAGGGACAGTTAGCCAAAAACATTCAGTACTTC.

The rearrangement uses TRBV29-1 and TRBJ1-1; D possibly corresponds to TRBD1 (6 bases). Trimming pared 1 base from V and 2 bases from J, leaving 17 bases between. In germline, CDR1 is SQVTM, CDR2 ANQGSEA. The CDR3 is made up of 16 amino acids. The DNA of the CDR3 is TGCAGCGTTGAAGGAGACTCCAGGGGAGTCAACACTGAAGCTTTCTTT. Its translation is CSVEGDSRGVNTEAFF.

CDR3 DNA sequence: TGTGCCAGCAGCGATCCGGGACAGGGGAGAGGCTACACCTTC. This codes for CASSDPGQGRGYTF. The chain combines TRBV3-1 (or the pseudogene TRBV3-2) with TRBJ1-2; 10 bases line up with TRBD1. In germline, CDR1 is LGHDT, CDR2 YNNKEL (reference sequence). The CDR3 is 14 amino acids. V lost 5 bases and J lost 8; bases outside the gene matches: 8.

The rearrangement uses TRBV18 and TRBJ2-5, with D hard to call. Trimming stripped 6 bases from V and 4 bases from J, with 15 bases between. The CDR3 is 14 amino acids. CDR1 is KGHSH and CDR2 is LQKENI in the germline V gene. The CDR3 nucleotides read TGTGCCAGCTCTCTTTCCCCCCCCTCAGAGACCCAGTACTTC. It yields the protein CASSLSPPSETQYF.

The genes are TRBV24-1 and TRBJ1-2, with TRBD1 as a possible D gene (6 bases). The germline V gene encodes CDR1 KGHDR and CDR2 SFDVKD. The CDR3 length is 14 residues. Trimming left V 4 bases short and J 3 bases short, with 11 bases between. CDR3 sequence: CATSEDRFDYGYTF. The CDR3 nucleotides are TGTGCCACCAGTGAAGACAGGTTCGACTATGGCTACACCTTC.

This clone was detected only a few times. The chain couples TRBV5-1 to TRBJ2-1; D might be TRBD1 (6 bases). The CDR3 has 14 residues. Germline-derived CDR1 and CDR2 are SGHRS and YFSETQ. V was clipped by 1 base and J by 5 bases, with 10 bases between them. The CDR3 spells CASSLQGTHNEQFF. The CDR3 nucleotides are TGCGCCAGCAGCTTGCAGGGGACCCACAATGAGCAGTTCTTC.

J is TRBJ1-2 and V is TRBV30, with TRBD1 matching over 7 bases. Germline CDR1 is GTSNPN and CDR2 is SVGIG (reference sequence). The V segment lost 5 bases and the J segment 7 bases; nucleotides outside the gene matches: 7. This CDR3 is built from 12 residues. This CDR3 is CAWATGRGGYTF. CDR3 bases: TGTGCCTGGGCGACAGGGCGAGGTGGCTACACCTTC.

The chain combines TRBV10-3 with TRBJ1-6; no definite D call. This CDR3 has 15 amino acids. Germline V gives CDR1 ENHRY, CDR2 SYGVKD. Trimming removed 7 bases at V and 7 bases at J, with 17 bases between. The CDR3 protein is CAITAREGGNSPLHF. DNA for the CDR3: TGTGCCATCACGGCCCGAGAGGGTGGAAATTCACCCCTCCACTTT.

The chain combines TRBV6-5 with TRBJ1-2; 10 nucleotides line up with TRBD1. This CDR3 comprises 14 residues. The germline V gene has CDR1 MNHEY and CDR2 SVGAGI. Trimming took 5 bases from V and 4 from J; bases not matched to a gene: 4. Here the CDR3 DNA reads TGTGCCAGCAGTCCCGGGACAGGGGTCTATGGCTACACCTTC. Encoded protein: CASSPGTGVYGYTF.

This clone was observed once. The chain has TRBV3-1 (or the pseudogene TRBV3-2) and TRBJ1-1, with D perhaps TRBD1 (5 bases). CDR1 and CDR2 from the germline V gene are LGHDT and YNNKEL (reference sequence). The CDR3 has 14 amino acids. Trimming stripped 1 base from V and 3 bases from J, with 9 bases between. For the CDR3, the DNA is TGTGCCAGCAGCCAAGCAGGGAGGGACACTGAAGCTTTCTTT. Translated: CASSQAGRDTEAFF.

The chain recombines TRBV13 with TRBJ2-7; 9 nucleotides match TRBD1. This CDR3 has 15 amino acids. Germline CDR1 PRHDT, CDR2 FYEKMQ (reference sequence). Losses at the gene ends were 5 bases for V and 5 bases for J; bases not matched to a gene: 10. This CDR3 reads CASSGRDRVMHEQYF. In nucleotides, the CDR3 is TGTGCCAGCAGCGGCCGGGACAGGGTTATGCACGAGCAGTACTTC.

This chain joins TRBV5-1 and TRBJ2-2; D may be TRBD2 (6 bases). Between the trimmed V and J ends, which lost 4 bases and 4 bases, there was a span of 11 bases. The length of the CDR3 is 14 residues. CDR1 and CDR2 (germline): SGHRS, YFSETQ. In nucleotides, the CDR3 is TGCGCCAGCAGCGACCCCGGGGGCACCGGGGAGCTGTTTTTT. This translates into CASSDPGGTGELFF.

This rearrangement joins TRBV27 to TRBJ2-1, with 8 bases that match TRBD2. This CDR3 comprises 15 residues. The V gene end was trimmed by 2 bases and the J gene end by 6 bases; junction bases not matched to a gene: 6. Germline loops: CDR1 MNHEY, CDR2 SMNVEV (reference sequence). CDR3: CASSLLGTRGNEQFF. DNA of the CDR3: TGTGCCAGCAGTTTACTGGGGACTAGAGGCAATGAGCAGTTCTTC.

V and J are TRBV6-4 and TRBJ2-1; D may be TRBD1 (6 bases). The ends were cut back, 6 bases at V and 2 bases at J, with 26 bases in the middle. Germline V gives CDR1 MRHNA, CDR2 SNTAGT. This CDR3 has 19 amino acids. The CDR3 sequence: CASRAPGTPKGKPYNEQFF. The DNA for the CDR3 is TGTGCCAGCAGAGCTCCCGGGACACCTAAAGGAAAGCCCTACAATGAGCAGTTCTTC.

This chain joins TRBV5-1 and TRBJ2-3; 9 positions agree with TRBD2. There are 16 residues in the CDR3. The ends lost 0 bases at V and 6 bases at J; junction bases unmatched: 8. Germline CDR1 reads SGHRS; CDR2 reads YFSETQ. The CDR3 is CASSLVIASGGDTQYF. DNA of the CDR3: TGCGCCAGCAGCTTGGTGATCGCGAGCGGGGGGGATACGCAGTATTTT.

This chain connects TRBV27 to TRBJ2-2; tentatively, D is TRBD2 (6 bases). The CDR3 runs 15 residues. Germline V CDR1 and CDR2: MNHEY, SMNVEV (reference sequence). Between the trimmed V and J ends, which lost 7 bases and 4 bases, there was a span of 16 bases. The chain's CDR3 is CASTLSGDPTGELFF. Here the CDR3 DNA reads TGTGCCAGCACCTTGTCGGGGGACCCCACCGGGGAGCTGTTTTTT.

The chain is built from TRBV11-2 and TRBJ2-1; TRBD2 matches 11 bases. Looked up from germline, CDR1 is SGHAT and CDR2 is FQNNGV. The CDR3 is 15 residues long. The trim removed 6 bases at V and 7 bases at J, leaving 8 bases unmatched. CDR3 nucleotides: TGTGCCAGCAGTCTGCTAGCGGGGGGCGGGAATGAGCAGTTCTTC. This translates into CASSLLAGGGNEQFF.

The rearrangement joins TRBV2 to TRBJ2-7, with 8 bases identical to TRBD1. The CDR3 consists of 14 residues. V shed 7 bases, J shed 2 bases, and the junction held 7 bases outside the gene matches. CDR1 and CDR2 from the germline V gene are SNHLY and FYNNEI. As DNA, the CDR3 is TGTGCCAGCAATGGACAGGGAATCACCTACGAGCAGTACTTC. Amino acid sequence: CASNGQGITYEQYF.

The V and J genes are TRBV7-2 and TRBJ1-2; 10 nucleotides align to TRBD1. V dropped 1 base and J dropped 7; count of bases not matched to a gene: 6. The CDR3 is 15 amino acids. The germline gives CDR1 SGHTA, CDR2 FQGNSA. The chain's CDR3 is CASSLDGQGVGGYTF. CDR3 DNA sequence: TGTGCCAGCAGCTTAGACGGACAGGGGGTGGGTGGCTACACCTTC.

The chain combines TRBV3-1 (or the pseudogene TRBV3-2) with TRBJ1-4; D is unresolved. V lost 6 bases and J lost 6, with 17 bases in between. CDR3 size: 15 residues. Germline V CDR1 and CDR2: LGHDT, YNNKEL (reference sequence). CDR3 residues: CASRRTDGRYEKLFF. CDR3 DNA sequence: TGTGCCAGCAGGCGGACCGACGGGAGGTATGAAAAACTGTTTTTT.

In the case of this clone: The same CDR3 arises from other DNA sequences in this sample as well. The chain uses TRBV3-1 (or the pseudogene TRBV3-2) and TRBJ1-4, with 8 bases aligning to TRBD1. The V gene's germline CDR1 is LGHDT and CDR2 YNNKEL (reference sequence). J lost 8 bases, V lost 0 bases, and 2 bases had no gene match. This CDR3 contains 14 residues. The chain's CDR3 is CASSQDPGGEKLFF. In DNA, the CDR3 is TGTGCCAGCAGCCAAGATCCAGGGGGCGAAAAACTGTTTTTT.

Notes on this clone: The same CDR3 also results from other DNA sequences found in this sample. V and J are TRBV5-1 and TRBJ2-7, with D perhaps matching TRBD1 (6 bases). The CDR3 extends over 16 amino acids. CDR1 and CDR2 (germline): SGHRS, YFSETQ. CDR3 sequence (DNA): TGCGCCAGCAGCTTGCGAGGACAGACACCTTTATACGAGCAGTATGTC. Its protein is CASSLRGQTPLYEQYV.

This chain joins TRBV24-1 and TRBJ2-1; 7 bases are a match to TRBD2. Germline values: CDR1 KGHDR, CDR2 SFDVKD. V was clipped by 5 bases and J by 6 bases; unmatched bases: 12. This CDR3 is 16 amino acids long. The CDR3 DNA reads TGTGCCACCAGTGCCGGACTAGTTTCTCGGTCCAATGAGCAGTTCTTC. Protein product: CATSAGLVSRSNEQFF.

V usage is TRBV5-1 and J usage is TRBJ2-3; D possibly corresponds to TRBD1 (5 bases). The CDR3 loop spans 14 amino acids. Trimming took off 2 bases at V and 5 bases at J, with 12 bases between the two ends. Looked up from germline, CDR1 is SGHRS and CDR2 is YFSETQ. CDR3 DNA: TGCGCCAGCAGCTTTTCTGGGGCAGGAGATACGCAGTATTTT. This codes for CASSFSGAGDTQYF.

The chain is built from TRBV5-5 and TRBJ2-2, with 14 bases identical to TRBD2. Germline loops: CDR1 SGHKS, CDR2 YYEKEE (reference sequence). This CDR3 has 17 amino acids. The trim removed 2 bases at V and 4 bases at J, leaving 4 bases unmatched. The DNA of the CDR3 is TGTGCCAGCAGCTTCGGACTAGCGGGGGGAGGCACCGGGGAGCTGTTTTTT. Amino acids: CASSFGLAGGGTGELFF.